The rows below give T cell receptor beta chains drawn from one sample of a study of cytomegalovirus exposure and HLA in healthy donors. This table comes from immunoSEQ multiplex PCR, and its TCRdb copy is limited to in-frame clones, with some not included. The repertoire holds roughly 120,000 clones, with 65% as singletons. Material: PBMCs. These receptors all stem from a middle-aged woman in good health and CMV-seropositive. Each CDR3 is given with its conserved first and last residue. A D gene is named only where the DNA matches it firmly. The size entry is marked missing in some rows and otherwise reads once, few, many or a size class.

D	size	V	J	CDR3	DNA
.	.	TRBV2	TRBJ2-1	CASRFIRGSDEQFF	TGTGCCAGCAGGTTCATAAGGGGGAGCGATGAGCAGTTCTTC
.	.	TRBV11-1	TRBJ2-7	CASSDGLAPYEQYF	TGTGCCAGCAGCGATGGACTGGCGCCCTACGAGCAGTACTTC
TRBD1	.	TRBV7-2	TRBJ2-7	CATGTGYEQYF	TGTGCCACCGGGACAGGGTACGAGCAGTACTTC
.	.	TRBV7-3	TRBJ2-1	CASTSAVGNEQFF	TGTGCCAGCACTAGCGCCGTGGGAAATGAGCAGTTCTTC
.	.	TRBV28	TRBJ2-5	CASRSAGRGIQETQYF	TGTGCCAGCAGGAGCGCGGGCCGAGGAATACAAGAGACCCAGTACTTC
.	few	TRBV7-6	TRBJ2-3	CASSPILTDTQYF	TGTGCCAGCAGCCCAATACTCACAGATACGCAGTATTTT
TRBD1	.	TRBV5-8	TRBJ1-4	CASPGGSNEKLFF	TGTGCCAGCCCAGGGGGCAGCAATGAAAAACTGTTTTTT
.	.	TRBV28	TRBJ1-2	CASSFFGHNYGYTF	TGTGCCAGCAGTTTTTTTGGCCATAACTATGGCTACACCTTC
TRBD1	.	TRBV5-1	TRBJ2-7	CASSWDSSYEQYF	TGCGCCAGCAGCTGGGACAGTTCCTACGAGCAGTACTTC
TRBD1	few	TRBV19	TRBJ2-1	CASSATGGESGEQFF	TGTGCCAGTAGTGCTACAGGGGGTGAATCTGGTGAGCAGTTCTTC
.	once	TRBV29-1	TRBJ1-2	CSVRGYGYTF	TGCAGCGTTAGGGGGTATGGCTACACCTTC
TRBD2	.	TRBV2	TRBJ2-7	CASRPASGAYEQYF	TGTGCCAGCAGACCCGCTAGCGGGGCCTACGAGCAGTACTTC
TRBD2	.	TRBV28	TRBJ2-1	CASSYIILGLAYNEQFF	TGTGCCAGCAGTTACATAATTCTAGGACTAGCGTACAATGAGCAGTTCTTC
.	few	TRBV6-5	TRBJ1-1	CASSTEFSVLAFF	TGTGCCAGCAGTACCGAGTTTTCCGTCTTAGCTTTCTTT
TRBD1	.	TRBV7-9	TRBJ1-1	CASSFPPGQGNTEAFF	TGTGCCAGCAGCTTTCCCCCTGGACAGGGGAACACTGAAGCTTTCTTT
TRBD1	.	TRBV11-2	TRBJ2-1	CASSGRGPADNEQFF	TGTGCCAGCAGCGGCAGGGGGCCAGCAGACAATGAGCAGTTCTTC
TRBD1	.	TRBV7-2	TRBJ1-4	CASSITGQGVSKLFF	TGTGCCAGCAGCATAACGGGACAGGGAGTATCAAAACTGTTTTTT
.	few	TRBV5-5	TRBJ1-5	CASSAGGESNQPQHF	TGTGCCAGCAGCGCTGGAGGAGAAAGCAATCAGCCCCAGCATTTT
.	.	TRBV7-2	TRBJ1-1	CASSPPTGLVGNTEAFF	TGTGCCAGCAGCCCCCCCACAGGGTTGGTGGGCAACACTGAAGCTTTCTTT
.	.	TRBV28	TRBJ2-5	CASSLSRVGAQYF	TGTGCCAGCAGTTTATCAAGGGTAGGGGCCCAGTACTTC
.	.	TRBV7-3	TRBJ1-2	CASSLSPGDGYTF	TGTGCCAGCAGCTTATCGCCGGGGGATGGCTACACCTTC
TRBD2	.	TRBV7-3	TRBJ2-1	CASSLGLAGPINEQFF	TGTGCCAGCAGTTTAGGACTAGCGGGACCCATCAATGAGCAGTTCTTC
TRBD2	.	TRBV15	TRBJ2-5	CATSSGGRQTQYF	TGTGCCACCTCCTCCGGCGGGAGGCAGACCCAGTACTTC
TRBD2	few	TRBV28	TRBJ2-2	CASRGEAGGRTGELFF	TGTGCCAGCAGGGGAGAGGCGGGAGGTCGAACCGGGGAGCTGTTTTTT
.	.	TRBV27	TRBJ1-4	CASSLSRVPTNEKLFF	TGTGCCAGCAGTTTATCCAGGGTTCCAACTAATGAAAAACTGTTTTTT
TRBD1	.	TRBV7-3	TRBJ1-2	CASSLYASRDRDFNGYTF	TGTGCCAGCAGCTTATATGCTAGCCGGGACAGGGATTTCAATGGCTACACCTTC
.	few	TRBV27	TRBJ1-4	CASSILGANEKLFF	TGTGCCAGCAGTATCCTAGGGGCTAATGAAAAACTGTTTTTT
TRBD2	.	TRBV9	TRBJ2-1	CASSVGYFGSGRNNEQFF	TGTGCCAGCAGCGTAGGCTATTTCGGGAGCGGGAGGAACAATGAGCAGTTCTTC
TRBD2	.	TRBV28	TRBJ2-1	CASSSVILAGGPNEQFF	TGTGCCAGCAGTTCGGTCATACTAGCGGGAGGACCCAATGAGCAGTTCTTC
.	once	TRBV4-1	TRBJ1-5	CASSQGYRVSSNQPQHF	TGCGCCAGCAGCCAAGGCTACAGGGTTTCTAGCAATCAGCCCCAGCATTTT
TRBD2	.	TRBV13	TRBJ2-1	CASSPGRARYNEQFF	TGTGCCAGCAGCCCCGGGAGGGCCCGCTACAATGAGCAGTTCTTC
.	few	TRBV4-3	TRBJ2-5	CASSQDLRTQYF	TGCGCCAGCAGCCAAGATCTCAGGACCCAGTACTTC
.	.	TRBV30	TRBJ2-7	CAWSGSGSTYEQYF	TGTGCCTGGAGTGGAAGCGGCAGCACCTACGAGCAGTACTTC
.	.	TRBV4-2	TRBJ1-1	CASSQESTGNSGNTEAFF	TGTGCCAGCAGCCAAGAGAGCACGGGTAATTCGGGGAACACTGAAGCTTTCTTT
TRBD2	.	TRBV7-3	TRBJ2-5	CASSQGRGFFLAGGGGETQYF	TGTGCCAGCAGCCAAGGCAGAGGCTTTTTTCTAGCGGGAGGGGGAGGAGAGACCCAGTACTTC
TRBD2	.	TRBV7-2	TRBJ2-1	CASSPQSGSVYNEQFF	TGTGCCAGCAGCCCCCAAAGCGGGAGCGTCTACAATGAGCAGTTCTTC
.	few	TRBV28	TRBJ1-3	CASSHNAGEAGNTIYF	TGTGCCAGCAGTCACAACGCAGGGGAAGCAGGAAACACCATATATTTT
TRBD2	.	TRBV19	TRBJ2-1	CASSLGLRNNEQFF	TGTGCCAGTAGTTTGGGACTACGAAACAATGAGCAGTTCTTC
.	.	TRBV7-2	TRBJ1-2	CASSPATGRGDGYTF	TGTGCCAGCAGCCCGGCGACAGGACGGGGCGATGGCTACACCTTC
.	many	TRBV5-4	TRBJ2-5	CASSQPGDQETQYF	TGTGCCAGCAGCCAACCCGGGGACCAAGAGACCCAGTACTTC
.	few	TRBV19	TRBJ2-1	CASSLEVSGFF	TGTGCCAGTAGTCTCGAGGTTTCGGGGTTCTTC
TRBD1	.	TRBV4-1	TRBJ2-6	CASRQVGQGVGANVLTF	TGCGCCAGCAGACAAGTCGGACAGGGGGTTGGGGCCAACGTCCTGACTTTC
.	.	TRBV28	TRBJ2-7	CASGTDSYEQYF	TGTGCCAGCGGTACAGACTCCTACGAGCAGTACTTC
.	.	TRBV21-1	TRBJ1-1	CASSNRRDTEAFF	TGTGCCAGCAGCAATAGACGGGACACTGAAGCTTTCTTT
.	few	TRBV12-5	TRBJ2-7	CASGLVGSYEQYF	TGTGCTAGTGGCCTTGTTGGGAGCTACGAGCAGTACTTC
.	.	TRBV4-1	TRBJ1-1	CASSGRTVGTEAFF	TGCGCCAGCAGCGGCCGGACAGTCGGGACTGAAGCTTTCTTT
.	.	TRBV5-1	TRBJ2-7	CASSLDGWSSYEQYF	TGCGCCAGCAGCTTGGACGGATGGAGCTCCTACGAGCAGTACTTC
TRBD1	.	TRBV5-6	TRBJ1-2	CASSFPGQGNYGYTF	TGTGCCAGCAGCTTTCCGGGACAGGGTAACTATGGCTACACCTTC
TRBD2	.	TRBV7-6	TRBJ2-7	CASSPGGDNYEQYF	TGTGCCAGCAGCCCCGGGGGGGACAACTACGAGCAGTACTTC
TRBD2	.	TRBV5-1	TRBJ2-1	CASSLVGSGRAGSYNEQFF	TGCGCCAGCAGCTTGGTCGGTAGCGGGAGGGCCGGGTCCTACAATGAGCAGTTCTTC
.	.	TRBV4-3	TRBJ2-5	CASSQQGETQYF	TGCGCCAGCAGCCAACAGGGGGAGACCCAGTACTTC
.	.	TRBV7-6	TRBJ2-3	CASSLTRGVADTQYF	TGTGCCAGCAGCTTGACCAGGGGGGTTGCAGATACGCAGTATTTT
.	few	TRBV27	TRBJ1-1	CASSPGHNTEAFF	TGTGCCAGCAGTCCCGGACATAACACTGAAGCTTTCTTT
.	.	TRBV6-5	TRBJ2-1	CASSALQNEQFF	TGTGCCAGCAGTGCCTTACAAAATGAGCAGTTCTTC